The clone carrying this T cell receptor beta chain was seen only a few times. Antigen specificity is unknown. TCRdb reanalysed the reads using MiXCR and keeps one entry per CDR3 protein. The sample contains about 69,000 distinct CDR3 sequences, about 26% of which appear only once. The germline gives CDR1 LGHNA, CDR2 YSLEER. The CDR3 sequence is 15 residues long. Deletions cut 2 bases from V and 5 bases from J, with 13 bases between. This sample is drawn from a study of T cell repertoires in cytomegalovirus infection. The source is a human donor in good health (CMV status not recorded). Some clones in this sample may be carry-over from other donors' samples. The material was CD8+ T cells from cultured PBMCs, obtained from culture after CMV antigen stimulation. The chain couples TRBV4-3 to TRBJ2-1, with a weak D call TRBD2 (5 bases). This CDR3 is CASSQSSWSHNEQFF. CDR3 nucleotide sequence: TGCGCCAGCAGCCAATCTAGCTGGAGCCACAATGAGCAGTTCTTC.